This TCR beta chain was sequenced in a study of T-cell memory formation after mild COVID-19. Study-wide context: TCR clusters largely stayed donor specific.

In germline, CDR1 is SGHVS, CDR2 FNYEAQ. There are 15 residues in the CDR3. V trimming: 5 bases; J trimming: 0 bases; junction bases outside the gene matches: 3. TCRdb re-derived calls from the 5' RACE reads in MiXCR, one entry per CDR3 protein. The table lists approximately 290,000 distinct CDR3 sequences, approximately 8% of them singletons, with 22% in the top ten. Whole-study findings and limits: Memory from before infection featured some responding clones, which suggests cross-reactive memory joined.

In this sample, this clonotype turned up many times. The antigen remains undetermined. This chain uses TRBV7-6 with TRBJ2-1, with 8 bases aligning to TRBD2. Source material: PBMCs or a T cell subset sorted from them (not recorded which). This TCR was sampled from a man aged 18 to 30 who had mild COVID-19 (a few samples of this study predate the infection). Cell type and time point are not known. CDR3 nucleotide sequence: TGTGCCAGCAGCGTGGGACTAGGCTCCTACAATGAGCAGTTCTTC. Translating gives CASSVGLGSYNEQFF.